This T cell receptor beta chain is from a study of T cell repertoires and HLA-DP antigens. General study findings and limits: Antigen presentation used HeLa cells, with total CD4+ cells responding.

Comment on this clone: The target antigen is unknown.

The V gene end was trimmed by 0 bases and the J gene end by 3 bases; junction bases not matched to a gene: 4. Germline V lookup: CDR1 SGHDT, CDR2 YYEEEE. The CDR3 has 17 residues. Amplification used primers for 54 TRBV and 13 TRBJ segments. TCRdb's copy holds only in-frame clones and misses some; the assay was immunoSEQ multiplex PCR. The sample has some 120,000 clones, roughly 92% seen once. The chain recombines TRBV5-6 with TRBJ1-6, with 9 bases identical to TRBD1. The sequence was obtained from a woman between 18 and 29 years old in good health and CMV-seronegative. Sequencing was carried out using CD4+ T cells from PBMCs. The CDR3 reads CASSLALTGGYNSPLHF. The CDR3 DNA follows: TGTGCCAGCAGCTTGGCTCTGACAGGGGGCTATAATTCACCCCTCCACTTT.